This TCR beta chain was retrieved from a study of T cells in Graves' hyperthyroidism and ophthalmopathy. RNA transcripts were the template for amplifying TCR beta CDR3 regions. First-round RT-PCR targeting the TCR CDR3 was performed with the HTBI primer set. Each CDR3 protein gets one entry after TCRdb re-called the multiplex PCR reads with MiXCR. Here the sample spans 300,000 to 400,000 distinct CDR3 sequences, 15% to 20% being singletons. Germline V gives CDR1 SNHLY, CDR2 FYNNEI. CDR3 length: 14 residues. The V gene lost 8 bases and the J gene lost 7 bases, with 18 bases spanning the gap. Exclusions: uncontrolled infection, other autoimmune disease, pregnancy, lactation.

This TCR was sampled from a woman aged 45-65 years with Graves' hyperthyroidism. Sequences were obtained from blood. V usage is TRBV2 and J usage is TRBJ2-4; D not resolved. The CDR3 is CASSTRTRTNIQYF. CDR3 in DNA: TGTGCCAGCTCGACCCGGACCCGGACGAACATTCAGTACTTC.